These T cell receptor beta chains were read from a single sample in a study of identical twins. Each CDR3 protein gets one entry after TCRdb re-called the 5' RACE reads with MiXCR. Among about 210,000 distinct CDR3 sequences listed, less than 10% were seen once. Sequenced input: memory (CD45RO+) T cells sorted from blood. The receptors originated from a woman between 18 and 29 years old in good health. The CDR3 runs from the conserved cysteine through the conserved F or W. The order of the fields is D gene, J gene, V gene, clone size, CDR3 DNA, CDR3 protein. The D gene is left open where the match is weak. Size is stated for part of the rows, as once, few or many counts, or as a class when the clone is expanded.

NA	TRBJ1-4	TRBV7-8	NA	TGTGCCAGCAGCCCGTTCGTGGGGGACCGGCTTAATGAAAAACTGTTTTTT	CASSPFVGDRLNEKLFF
TRBD2	TRBJ2-5	TRBV27	many	TGTGCCAGCAGTTTGGACGGGACTAGCGGCCAAGAGACCCAGTACTTC	CASSLDGTSGQETQYF
NA	TRBJ2-3	TRBV5-1	NA	TGCGCCAGCAGCTCGGTAGATCCTAGCACAGATACGCAGTATTTT	CASSSVDPSTDTQYF
NA	TRBJ2-3	TRBV20-1	few	TGCAGTGCCCTCCCGCTAACCTATATCACAGATACGCAGTATTTT	CSALPLTYITDTQYF
NA	TRBJ1-2	TRBV20-1	NA	TGCAGTGCTCGATCCAGACACGGACACTATGGCTACACCTTC	CSARSRHGHYGYTF
NA	TRBJ2-5	TRBV7-2	NA	TGTGCCAGCAGCTTACGGAGGGAGGAGACCCAGTACTTC	CASSLRREETQYF
TRBD1	TRBJ1-2	TRBV5-1	NA	TGCGCCAGCAGCTTGGATCGGGGACAGGGTCGGGGTGGCTACACCTTC	CASSLDRGQGRGGYTF
TRBD1	TRBJ1-6	TRBV18	few	TGTGCCAGCTCACTCGAGGGACAGCAGAATTCACCCCTCCACTTT	CASSLEGQQNSPLHF
NA	TRBJ2-1	TRBV29-1	many	TGCAGCGTTAGGGGGGGGGCCTCCTACAATGAGCAGTTCTTC	CSVRGGASYNEQFF
NA	TRBJ1-2	TRBV11-1	few	TGTGCCAGCAGCGAGGGACGGTATGGCTACACCTTC	CASSEGRYGYTF
NA	TRBJ1-2	TRBV10-3	many	TGTGCCATCAGACAGGGCGGGAACTATGGCTACACCTTC	CAIRQGGNYGYTF
TRBD1	TRBJ1-1	TRBV12-3/TRBV12-4	NA	TGTGCCAGCAGTTTCGCCGGAGGGGGCGGAGGTGAAGCTTTCTTT	CASSFAGGGGGEAFF
NA	TRBJ1-1	TRBV4-1	NA	TGCGCCAGCAGCCCCTCCCGGGGCCTGAACACTGAAGCTTTCTTT	CASSPSRGLNTEAFF
TRBD1	TRBJ1-5	TRBV20-1	many	TGCAGTGCTAGCCGACAGGGGCGACAGCCCCAGCATTTT	CSASRQGRQPQHF
NA	TRBJ1-2	TRBV20-1	few	TGCAGTGCTAGTAAGCTGGGGCATGGCTACACCTTC	CSASKLGHGYTF
TRBD2	TRBJ2-1	TRBV6-5	few	TGTGCCAGCAGTTTTGGGACTAGCGGCCGAGGGGAGCAGTTCTTC	CASSFGTSGRGEQFF
NA	TRBJ1-1	TRBV29-1	few	TGCAGCGTTGACAGGGGCCAGAACACTGAAGCTTTCTTT	CSVDRGQNTEAFF
NA	TRBJ1-1	TRBV11-2	many	TGTGCCAGCAGCTTATATATTGGAATTGAAGCTTTCTTT	CASSLYIGIEAFF
NA	TRBJ2-3	TRBV12-3/TRBV12-4	NA	TGTGCCAGCAGTTTGGTAGCACCGGTGAAGCCGTATTTT	CASSLVAPVKPYF
NA	TRBJ2-7	TRBV12-3/TRBV12-4	NA	TGTGCCAGCAGTTTAAGTCAGGACCAGGAGCAGTACTTC	CASSLSQDQEQYF
TRBD2	TRBJ2-3	TRBV20-1	NA	TGCAGTGCTACAAGTTTGCGGGAGGGCGAAGATACGCAGTATTTT	CSATSLREGEDTQYF
NA	TRBJ1-1	TRBV20-1	few	TGCAGTGCTAGCCTGGGCAGTAACACTGAAGCTTTCTTT	CSASLGSNTEAFF
NA	TRBJ1-1	TRBV10-3	many	TGTGCCATCAGACAGGGTTTGACGAACACTGAAGCTTTCTTT	CAIRQGLTNTEAFF
NA	TRBJ1-1	TRBV20-1	many	TGCAGTGCTAGACGGACGGGGAGGGAGTACACTGAAGCTTTCTTT	CSARRTGREYTEAFF
NA	TRBJ2-3	TRBV9	many	TGTGCCAGCAGCGTAGCTAGCGTAGCCACAGATACGCAGTATTTT	CASSVASVATDTQYF
NA	TRBJ2-7	TRBV7-2	NA	TGTGCCAGCAGCTTACGCGTAACTAAATCCTACGAGCAGTACTTC	CASSLRVTKSYEQYF
NA	TRBJ2-7	TRBV7-9	few	TGTGCCAGCAGGGAGGACTTCCACGACGAGCAGTACTTC	CASREDFHDEQYF
NA	TRBJ2-1	TRBV19	NA	TGTGCCAGTAGTACAACGACTAGTTCTCTTGGTGAGCAGTTCTTC	CASSTTTSSLGEQFF
TRBD2	TRBJ2-1	TRBV5-6	NA	TGTGCCAGCAGATCGGGGGGAGGCTACAATGAGCAGTTCTTC	CASRSGGGYNEQFF
NA	TRBJ1-6	TRBV19	NA	TGTGCCAGTAGTATAAGTTGGGCCCCTGATTCACCCCTCCACTTT	CASSISWAPDSPLHF
TRBD2	TRBJ2-7	TRBV20-1	NA	TGCAGTGCTTATCCCTCTGAGCGGGAGGTAAATGGATTATCCTACGAGCAGTACTTC	CSAYPSEREVNGLSYEQYF
NA	TRBJ2-1	TRBV6-1	few	TGTGCCAGCAGTGTCGGGGTAGGACTACCACAGTTCTTC	CASSVGVGLPQFF
TRBD1	TRBJ2-3	TRBV18	NA	TGTGCCAGCTCGCCCGGGACAGGGGGCTGCACAGATACGCAGTATTTT	CASSPGTGGCTDTQYF
NA	TRBJ1-2	TRBV7-2	many	TGTGCCAGCAGCACGGACAGCCTTGGAACTTATGGCTACACCTTC	CASSTDSLGTYGYTF
TRBD2	TRBJ2-1	TRBV10-1	many	TGCGCCAGCAGCCCGGACAGGGCGACTAGCGGGAGGAATGAGCAGTTCTTC	CASSPDRATSGRNEQFF
NA	TRBJ2-5	TRBV5-1	NA	TGCGCCAGCAGCTTAGGACAGTCAGAGACCCAGTACTTC	CASSLGQSETQYF
NA	TRBJ2-5	TRBV6-6	NA	TGTGCCAGCAGGCCCCCGGGCGATGAGACCCAGTACTTC	CASRPPGDETQYF
NA	TRBJ2-2	TRBV6-1	few	TGTGCCAGCGCGTATGGCGCGGAAATCGGGGAGCTGTTTTTT	CASAYGAEIGELFF
NA	TRBJ1-1	TRBV19	few	TGTGCCAGTACAATTTCCGGCATGAACACTGAAGCTTTCTTT	CASTISGMNTEAFF
NA	TRBJ2-7	TRBV7-2	few	TGTGCCAGCAGCTCGCCGGGGTCGCCTCGCAGAGAGCAGTACTTC	CASSSPGSPRREQYF
NA	TRBJ2-7	TRBV2	few	TGTGCCAGCAGTGACCAGGGAGAGCAGTACTTC	CASSDQGEQYF
TRBD2	TRBJ2-3	TRBV20-1	NA	TGCAGTGCTAGATTAGCGGGAGTGGATACGCAGTATTTT	CSARLAGVDTQYF
NA	TRBJ2-7	TRBV10-2	NA	TGCGCCAGCGGTCGTGGTGAGAACTACGAGCAGTACTTC	CASGRGENYEQYF
NA	TRBJ2-2	TRBV7-2	few	TGTGCCAGCAGCCTGAATTGGGCCGCCGGGGAGCTGTTTTTT	CASSLNWAAGELFF
TRBD1	TRBJ2-7	TRBV2	NA	TGTGCCAGCAGTGCACAGGGGGCCTCCTACGAGCAGTACTTC	CASSAQGASYEQYF
NA	TRBJ2-1	TRBV7-3	few	TGTGCCAGCAGCCCGGGGGCCCGAAACAATGAGCAGTTCTTC	CASSPGARNNEQFF
NA	TRBJ2-1	TRBV7-8	many	TGTGCCAGCAGCTTAGTCCGGGGCAATGAGCAGTTCTTC	CASSLVRGNEQFF
NA	TRBJ2-7	TRBV29-1	many	TGCAGCGTTGCGAGTTACTACGAGCAGTACTTC	CSVASYYEQYF
TRBD2	TRBJ2-1	TRBV29-1	few	TGCAGCGTTGCGGGACTAGCGGGCTCCAATGAGCAGTTCTTC	CSVAGLAGSNEQFF
NA	TRBJ2-7	TRBV6-5	many	TGTGCCAGCAGTTACGAGCGGGAGCAGTACTTC	CASSYEREQYF
NA	TRBJ1-1	TRBV29-1	many	TGCAGCGTTGACCGAAACACTGAAGCTTTCTTT	CSVDRNTEAFF
TRBD1	TRBJ2-1	TRBV5-1	NA	TGCGCCAGCAGCTCCTACAGGGGCGATGTACAATGGAAGCAGTTCTTC	CASSSYRGDVQWKQFF
TRBD2	TRBJ2-3	TRBV10-1	once	TGCGCCAGCATCAAGGACCAGACTAGCGGGATGCAGTATTTT	CASIKDQTSGMQYF
TRBD1	TRBJ1-5	TRBV3-1	few	TGTGCCAGCAGCCAAGGGAACAGGGGTAGCCAGCCCCAGCATTTT	CASSQGNRGSQPQHF